The clone carrying this T cell receptor (beta chain) was counted between two and nine times. CDR1 is SEHNR, CDR2 FQNEAQ, per germline (reference sequence). The length of the CDR3 is 14 residues. Trimming took 7 bases from V and 1 from J, leaving 10 bases between them. This table comes from immunoSEQ multiplex PCR, and its TCRdb copy is limited to in-frame clones, with some not included. The sample includes approximately 100,000 clones, about 87% of them seen just once. This sample stems from a study of OX40 agonist ivuxolimab in advanced cancers. Study details: Antecedent anti-PD-1, anti-PD-L1 or anti-CTLA-4 therapy was permissible, with about 40% having received some.

The V gene is TRBV7-9, the J gene TRBJ2-2; a possible D gene is TRBD1 (5 bases). This sequence originates from an adult with an advanced solid tumor such as melanoma, head and neck, liver or kidney cancer. Source: CD4+ or CD8+ T cells sorted from blood, taken in a trial of the OX40 agonist ivuxolimab. In DNA, the CDR3 is TGTGCCAGCACCCTCGACAGGAACACCGGGGAGCTGTTTTTT. It codes for CASTLDRNTGELFF.